Below are 23 T cell receptor beta chains sequenced from a single sample in a study of blood T cells in healthy people across ages. Alongside a J-beta primer mix, a sample-barcoded 5' primer served in a second PCR lasting about 7 to 11 cycles. TCRdb re-derived calls from the 5' RACE reads in MiXCR, one entry per CDR3 protein. The repertoire holds under 1 million distinct CDR3 sequences, approximately 44% seen once, with about 19% in the top ten. The sequenced sample was blood. These receptors were taken from a man in his 60s in good health.

The rearrangement uses TRBV10-3 and TRBJ2-7; TRBD1 agrees at 8 bases. Germline trimming cut 6 bases from V and 3 bases from J; bases unmatched to any gene: 7. CDR3 length: 14 amino acids. Per germline, CDR1 ENHRY and CDR2 SYGVKD. The CDR3 DNA is TGTGCCATCAGCGGAGACAGGGGCGACTACGAGCAGTACTTC. Amino acid sequence: CAISGDRGDYEQYF.

In DNA form, the CDR3 reads TGTGCCAGCAGTGAAGCGCCGGACACTTCGCAGTACTTC. Translation: CASSEAPDTSQYF. The chain couples TRBV6-1 to TRBJ2-7; perhaps TRBD1 as D (5 bases). V was clipped by 0 bases and J by 9 bases, with 12 bases between them. This CDR3 has 13 amino acids. Per germline, CDR1 MNHNS and CDR2 SASEGT.

The table lists this clonotype with a few counts. The chain couples TRBV15 to TRBJ2-1; unclear D gene. The J call may be mistaken, given a closer DNA end match to TRBJ2-7. There are 13 residues in the CDR3. CDR1 is LNHNV, CDR2 YYDKDF, per germline (reference sequence). The CDR3 here is CATSILIYNEQYF. CDR3 coding DNA: TGTGCCACCAGCATCCTGATATACAATGAGCAGTACTTC.

This clonotype has only a few counts. The chain recombines TRBV12-3 or TRBV12-4 with TRBJ1-5; no definite D call. Trimming shortened V by 6 bases and J by 10 bases, and 13 bases separated the two germline ends. The CDR3 is made up of 12 amino acids. The CDR3 nucleotides are TGTGCCAGCAGAGACGGACCGCGCCCCCAGCATTTT. Protein product: CASRDGPRPQHF.

The CDR3 reads CATSRQHPRTDTQYF. The CDR3 DNA reads as TGTGCCACCAGCAGACAGCACCCCCGCACAGATACGCAGTATTTT. This chain links TRBV15 with TRBJ2-3; D unresolved. The CDR3 totals 15 residues. CDR1 and CDR2 (germline): LNHNV, YYDKDF (reference sequence). Trimming shortened V by 2 bases and J by 1 base, and 10 bases separated the two germline ends.

This sequence joins TRBV6-6 and TRBJ2-2; tentative D call: TRBD1 (5 bases). Looked up from germline, CDR1 is MNHNY and CDR2 is SVGAGI (reference sequence). Trimming stripped 7 bases from V and 6 bases from J, with 12 bases between. This CDR3 comprises 13 residues. The CDR3 spells CASKLQGPGELFF. The CDR3 DNA reads as TGTGCCAGCAAACTTCAGGGCCCCGGGGAGCTGTTTTTT.

Comment on this clonotype: This may be a read error, as it is one base from a much larger clone. In nucleotides, the CDR3 is TGTGCCAGCAGTCCATTTCGACGGGGGAACGACTATGGCTACACCTTC. Its translation is CASSPFRRGNDYGYTF. The rearrangement links TRBV27 to TRBJ1-2, with D tentatively TRBD1 (5 bases). V lost 5 bases to trimming and J lost 3 bases, with 19 bases between them. This CDR3 is 16 amino acids long. Germline CDR1 reads MNHEY; CDR2 reads SMNVEV (reference sequence).

The chain uses TRBV6-6 and TRBJ2-1; D may be TRBD2 (7 bases). V was pared by 2 bases and J by 6 bases, with 14 bases between. CDR3 length: 15 residues. Per germline, CDR1 MNHNY and CDR2 SVGAGI (reference sequence). Here the CDR3 DNA reads TGTGCCAGCAGTTACAGGGACGGGGGGCCCAATGAGCAGTTCTTC. Its protein product is CASSYRDGGPNEQFF.

This rearrangement joins TRBV27 to TRBJ1-4; D call uncertain. This CDR3 spans 12 amino acids. Trimming cost V 7 bases and J 8 bases, with 11 bases left between them. CDR1 is MNHEY and CDR2 is SMNVEV in the germline V gene (reference sequence). This CDR3 reads CASTTIGEKLFF. CDR3 coding DNA: TGTGCCAGCACTACGATTGGGGAAAAACTGTTTTTT.

There are a few counts of this clonotype. The chain combines TRBV20-1 with TRBJ2-7; D unresolved. The germline V and J ends were trimmed by 3 bases and 5 bases, with 11 bases remaining between them. Germline assignment: CDR1 DFQATT and CDR2 SNEGSKA (reference sequence). The CDR3 consists of 12 residues. CDR3 region: CSASSGWDEQYF. The DNA of the CDR3 is TGCAGTGCTAGCTCCGGGTGGGACGAGCAGTACTTC.

About this clonotype itself: At one end the junction does not follow the germline gene, possibly because of a read error. V is TRBV2 and J is TRBJ2-4; 10 positions match TRBD1. Germline CDR1 reads SNHLY; CDR2 reads FYNNEI. The CDR3 length is 13 residues. The CDR3 bases are TGTACCAGCAAAGGACAGGGGGAAAACATTCAGTACTTC. Its protein is CTSKGQGENIQYF.

About this clonotype itself: This may come from a read error, since a much larger clone is one base off. The V and J genes are TRBV20-1 and TRBJ1-1; a weak D match, TRBD1 (6 bases). The CDR3 runs 12 residues. Germline CDR1 and CDR2: DFQATT and SNEGSKA (reference sequence). Written as DNA, the CDR3 is TGCAGTGCGGGGCCCGGGGGCACTGAAACTTTCTTT. The encoded protein is CSAGPGGTETFF.

The rearrangement joins TRBV21-1 to TRBJ1-6; TRBD1, the table's D call, lacks a check against the DNA. TRBV21-1 is tagged as a pseudogene. The CDR3 has 15 amino acids. CDR3 DNA sequence: TGTGCCAGCAACCCAGGGGTCTCCTATAATTCACCCCTCCACTTT. Translation gives CASNPGVSYNSPLHF.

The gene calls are TRBV14 and TRBJ2-1, with a weak D call TRBD1 (5 bases). Trimming stripped 0 bases from V and 0 bases from J, with 12 bases between. There are 17 residues in the CDR3. Germline loops: CDR1 SGHDN, CDR2 FVKESK. The CDR3 spells CASSQDHRQSSYNEQFF. Written as DNA, the CDR3 is TGTGCCAGCAGCCAAGATCACCGACAGAGCTCCTACAATGAGCAGTTCTTC.

The V call is TRBV4-1, the J call TRBJ1-2; D is undetermined. The germline V gene encodes CDR1 MGHRA and CDR2 YSYEKL. Trimming removed 0 bases from V and 6 bases from J, with 11 bases in between. The CDR3 sequence is 14 residues long. The CDR3, as DNA: TGCGCCAGCAGCCAAGATCACCGAGTTCATGGCTACACCTTC. It yields the protein CASSQDHRVHGYTF.

The chain employs TRBV6-2 or TRBV6-3 and TRBJ2-1, with 8 positions matching TRBD2. V trimming: 6 bases; J trimming: 9 bases; junction bases outside the gene matches: 10. CDR3 length equals 14 residues. The germline gives CDR1 MNHEY, CDR2 SVGEGT. The CDR3: CASSQRGPGSEQFF. CDR3 bases: TGTGCCAGCAGCCAGCGGGGGCCGGGGTCTGAGCAGTTCTTC.

This clonotype came up a few times. V gene TRBV7-2 combines with J gene TRBJ1-2; 8 positions agree with TRBD1. The germline V gene has CDR1 SGHTA and CDR2 FQGNSA. The CDR3 totals 15 residues. With 1 base clipped from V and 4 bases from J, the junction kept 5 bases outside the gene matches. The CDR3 region is CASSLGAGGLYGYTF. The CDR3 DNA follows: TGTGCCAGCAGCTTAGGGGCAGGGGGCCTCTATGGCTACACCTTC.

This clonotype was found a few times. This sequence joins TRBV20-1 and TRBJ1-2, with D uncertain. V was clipped by 0 bases and J by 5 bases, with 7 bases between them. CDR1 and CDR2 from the germline V gene are DFQATT and SNEGSKA (reference sequence). The CDR3 has 12 amino acids. CDR3 residues: CSARDSGYGYTF. CDR3 DNA sequence: TGCAGTGCTAGAGATTCTGGTTATGGCTACACCTTC.

The chain has TRBV4-3 and TRBJ2-7, with D possibly being TRBD1 (5 bases). This CDR3 spans 17 amino acids. CDR1 and CDR2 (germline): LGHNA, YSLEER. V lost 3 bases to trimming and J lost 0 bases, with 18 bases between them. As DNA, the CDR3 is TGCGCCAGCAGCCAGGGTATTATCAGGGTGGACTCCTACGAGCAGTACTTC. Translating it yields CASSQGIIRVDSYEQYF.

The V call is TRBV18, the J call TRBJ1-4, with a weak D call TRBD1 (6 bases). Looked up from germline, CDR1 is KGHSH and CDR2 is LQKENI. The CDR3 sequence is 14 residues long. Trimming pared 6 bases from V and 8 bases from J, leaving 16 bases between. CDR3: CASSQKQGGEKLFF. DNA of the CDR3: TGTGCCAGCTCGCAAAAACAGGGAGGCGAAAAACTGTTTTTT.

This chain links TRBV5-1 with TRBJ1-1; 8 bases align to TRBD1. J gave up 4 bases and V 3 bases, and 11 bases lay outside the gene matches. Germline values: CDR1 SGHRS, CDR2 YFSETQ. This CDR3 is built from 16 residues. CDR3 region: CASSSGQGGMGTEAFF. The CDR3 DNA follows: TGCGCCAGCAGCTCCGGACAGGGCGGGATGGGCACTGAAGCTTTCTTT.

The chain is built from TRBV20-1 and TRBJ2-1; a weak D match, TRBD2 (6 bases). V was clipped by 2 bases and J by 2 bases, with 7 bases between them. There are 13 residues in the CDR3. Germline V gene lookup returns CDR1 DFQATT and CDR2 SNEGSKA (reference sequence). CDR3 in DNA: TGCAGTGCTAGATGGGGGGCCTACAATGAGCAGTTCTTC. Protein: CSARWGAYNEQFF.

This clonotype has more than one count but fewer than ten. The chain employs TRBV7-2 and TRBJ2-3, with 13 bases fitting TRBD2. Germline trimming cut 0 bases from V and 2 bases from J; bases unmatched to any gene: 2. The CDR3 length is 17 residues. The germline CDR1 and CDR2 sequences are SGHTA and FQGNSA. The CDR3 DNA sequence: TGTGCCAGCAGCTTAGCGACTAGCGGGGGGTTCACAGATACGCAGTATTTT. Residues: CASSLATSGGFTDTQYF.